The 26 T cell receptor beta chains reported below all come from one sample, sequenced in a study of control samples from healthy donors and cancer patients. Sequenced by immunoSEQ multiplex PCR; TCRdb stores in-frame clones only, minus some. The sample consists of roughly 400,000 clones, around 90% of them appearing once. The sample taken for sequencing was PBMCs. The receptors derive from a man in his forties or fifties with head and neck cancer.

The rearrangement joins TRBV9 to TRBJ1-2; D perhaps matches TRBD1 (5 bases). The ends were cut back, 3 bases at V and 6 bases at J, with 9 bases in the middle. The CDR3 has 12 amino acids. Germline V gives CDR1 SGDLS, CDR2 YYNGEE. This CDR3 is CASSGGQNGYTF. The CDR3 DNA reads as TGTGCCAGCAGCGGTGGACAAAATGGCTACACCTTC.

The CDR3 DNA reads TGTGCCAGCAGGCTAGGGGCTAATCAAGAGACCCAGTACTTC. Amino acids: CASRLGANQETQYF. This chain uses TRBV11-2 with TRBJ2-5; D is possibly TRBD1 (5 bases). The CDR3 has 14 residues. Germline V CDR1 and CDR2: SGHAT, FQNNGV. Between the trimmed V and J ends, which lost 6 bases and 2 bases, there was a span of 13 bases.

This clone was seen a handful of times. J is TRBJ2-2 and V is TRBV19, with 8 bases fitting TRBD1. The CDR3 runs 18 residues. Looked up from germline, CDR1 is LNHDA and CDR2 is SQIVND (reference sequence). J gave up 6 bases and V 7 bases, and 19 bases lay outside the gene matches. Written as DNA, the CDR3 is TGTGCCAGTATTAGGGAGACTGGACAGGGAGTAGGATCCGGGGAGCTGTTTTTT. This translates into CASIRETGQGVGSGELFF.

This clone is large (0.1 to 1%) in the sample. The chain is built from TRBV2 and TRBJ1-1, with unresolved D. From germline, CDR1 is SNHLY and CDR2 FYNNEI. V was trimmed by 2 bases and J by 0 bases, leaving 10 bases between them. CDR3 length equals 15 residues. CDR3 sequence (DNA): TGTGCCAGCAGTGAAACCCAGGTACTGAACACTGAAGCTTTCTTT. Protein: CASSETQVLNTEAFF.

The chain carries TRBV11-2 and TRBJ2-7; D could derive from TRBD1 or TRBD2 (5 bases each). V was clipped by 3 bases and J by 0 bases, with 18 bases between them. In germline, CDR1 is SGHAT, CDR2 FQNNGV. The CDR3 covers 17 residues. The CDR3 DNA sequence: TGTGCCAGCAGCTTTAGTCGGGGCTCGAGGTACTCCTACGAGCAGTACTTC. Translated, it gives CASSFSRGSRYSYEQYF. The entire variable domain, with the rest obtained from reference TRBV11-2 and TRBJ2-7, is as follows: EAGVAQSPRYKIIEKRQSVAFWCNPISGHATLYWYQQILGQGPKLLIQFQNNGVVDDSQLPKDRFSAERLKGVDSTLKIQPAKLEDSAVYLCASSFSRGSRYSYEQYFGPGTRLTVT.

In its sample, this clone was seen once. This rearrangement joins TRBV5-5 to TRBJ2-5; TRBD2 might be the D (6 bases). The CDR3 contains 15 residues. Germline values: CDR1 SGHKS, CDR2 YYEKEE (reference sequence). Trimming cost V 4 bases and J 3 bases, with 16 bases left between them. The CDR3: CASSVPGTSKETQYF. In DNA form, the CDR3 reads TGTGCCAGCAGCGTCCCCGGGACTTCCAAAGAGACCCAGTACTTC.

This sequence joins TRBV5-8 and TRBJ1-1; weak D call: TRBD1 (6 bases). The CDR3 spans 15 residues. Trimming shortened V by 0 bases and J by 5 bases, and 14 bases separated the two germline ends. CDR1 SGHTS and CDR2 YDEGEE come from the germline V gene. The CDR3 nucleotides are TGTGCCAGCAGCTTGGCCCCGGGGGCGTTGACTGAAGCTTTCTTT. It encodes CASSLAPGALTEAFF. Based on the CDR3 plus reference TRBV5-8 and TRBJ1-1, the full variable domain is EAGVTQSPTHLIKTRGQQATLRCSPISGHTSVYWYQQALGLGLQFLLWYDEGEERNRGNFPPRFSGRQFPNYSSELNVNALELEDSALYLCASSLAPGALTEAFFGQGTRLTVV.

The V gene is TRBV10-2, the J gene TRBJ2-3; 8 bases line up with TRBD2. This CDR3 has 14 amino acids. Germline lookup yields CDR1 WSHSY and CDR2 SAAADI. V was pared by 4 bases and J by 5 bases, with 5 bases of the junction left unmatched. CDR3: CASSGGLGVDTQYF. The CDR3 nucleotides are TGCGCCAGCAGTGGGGGACTAGGAGTAGATACGCAGTATTTT.

The genes are TRBV6-6 and TRBJ2-7; maybe TRBD1 (6 bases). Trimming cost V 4 bases and J 5 bases, with 21 bases left between them. This CDR3 region has 16 residues. CDR1 is MNHNY, CDR2 SVGAGI, per germline (reference sequence). This CDR3 reads CASSSTGITRAHEQYF. The CDR3 DNA reads as TGTGCCAGCAGTTCAACAGGGATCACTAGGGCCCACGAGCAGTACTTC.

V and J are TRBV6-2 or TRBV6-3 and TRBJ1-4; D remains ambiguous. The germline CDR1 and CDR2 sequences are MNHEY and SVGEGT. This CDR3 is 16 amino acids long. V was shortened by 2 bases and J by 7 bases, with 17 bases between the two germline ends. The CDR3 nucleotides read TGTGCCAGCAGTTACGGGCCTATGGGTGTACGTGAAAAACTGTTTTTT. The encoded protein is CASSYGPMGVREKLFF.

V is TRBV19 and J is TRBJ2-1; 10 bases map to TRBD2. The CDR3 is 17 residues long. The junction had 13 bases not matched to a gene; V was cut back by 7 bases and J by 4 bases. Germline CDR1 reads LNHDA; CDR2 reads SQIVND (reference sequence). DNA of the CDR3: TGTGCCAGTAACCCATCCGCGGGGACTAGCGATTACAATGAGCAGTTCTTC. This encodes CASNPSAGTSDYNEQFF.

The chain links TRBV6-5 to TRBJ2-3, with 7 bases lining up with TRBD1. This CDR3 comprises 15 residues. CDR1 is MNHEY and CDR2 is SVGAGI in the germline V gene. J was trimmed by 2 bases and V by 5 bases; bases with no gene match: 7. Here the CDR3 DNA reads TGTGCCAGCAGTCGGACAGGTACCCCCACAGATACGCAGTATTTT. Translation gives CASSRTGTPTDTQYF.

The J gene is TRBJ1-6, the V gene TRBV7-3; no firm D call. Trimming removed 4 bases from V and 0 bases from J, with 10 bases in between. Germline V gene lookup returns CDR1 SGHTA and CDR2 FQGTGA. The CDR3 length is 16 residues. The CDR3 DNA is TGTGCCAGCAGCTCGAACGGGGACTCCTATAATTCACCCCTCCACTTT. This encodes CASSSNGDSYNSPLHF.

This clone was recorded only once. The chain has TRBV5-1 and TRBJ2-5, with D uncertain. The CDR3 covers 13 residues. V shed 0 bases and J shed 5 bases, with 8 bases lying between them. Germline CDR1 and CDR2: SGHRS and YFSETQ. CDR3 nucleotides: TGCGCCAGCAGCTTGGTGACGGAGGAGACCCAGTACTTC. Translated: CASSLVTEETQYF.

CDR3 loop: CASAQGLTGQDRYTF. The CDR3 DNA reads as TGTGCCAGCGCACAAGGGCTCACGGGACAGGATCGCTACACCTTC. This chain links TRBV6-5 with TRBJ1-2; 8 nucleotides line up with TRBD1. CDR1 and CDR2 from the germline V gene are MNHEY and SVGAGI. CDR3 length equals 15 residues. Losses at the gene ends were 8 bases for V and 9 bases for J; bases not matched to a gene: 17.

This sequence joins TRBV6-5 and TRBJ2-7, with D tentatively TRBD2 (5 bases). Germline CDR1 is MNHEY and CDR2 is SVGAGI. This CDR3 spans 14 amino acids. The V end was cut by 6 bases, the J end by 6 bases, with 18 bases between. The CDR3 DNA reads TGTGCCAGCAGAAAACGAAGCGGACCAGCCGAGCAGTACTTC. Translated, it gives CASRKRSGPAEQYF.

The chain links TRBV7-3 to TRBJ2-3, with D possibly TRBD2 on 6 matching bases. The germline V and J ends were trimmed by 4 bases and 1 base, with 9 bases remaining between them. The length of the CDR3 is 14 residues. Looked up from germline, CDR1 is SGHTA and CDR2 is FQGTGA. CDR3 in amino acids: CASSSSGGTDTQYF. CDR3 in DNA: TGTGCCAGCAGCTCCTCGGGGGGCACAGATACGCAGTATTTT.

The V gene is TRBV18, the J gene TRBJ2-1; 9 bases align to TRBD1. Germline values: CDR1 KGHSH, CDR2 LQKENI. The CDR3 has 14 amino acids. After removal of 6 bases from V and 4 bases from J, the junction contained 4 bases not matched to a gene. As DNA, the CDR3 is TGTGCCAGCTCGATCGGGACAGGGTACAATGAGCAGTTCTTC. The encoded protein is CASSIGTGYNEQFF.

The rearrangement uses TRBV28 and TRBJ2-2; weak D call: TRBD1 (5 bases). Trimming removed 5 bases at V and 1 base at J, with 11 bases between. The CDR3 consists of 15 residues. Germline assignment: CDR1 MDHEN and CDR2 SYDVKM. This chain's CDR3 is CASSRRQQNTGELFF. The CDR3 nucleotides are TGTGCCAGCAGTAGGCGACAGCAGAACACCGGGGAGCTGTTTTTT.

The chain joins TRBV5-6 to TRBJ2-7, with 10 nucleotides matching TRBD2. The junction had 9 bases not matched to a gene; V was cut back by 2 bases and J by 1 base. Germline-derived CDR1 and CDR2 are SGHDT and YYEEEE. This CDR3 spans 17 amino acids. DNA for the CDR3: TGTGCCAGCAGCTTCCGACTAGCGGGTCTTAGGTCCTACGAGCAGTACTTC. Its protein is CASSFRLAGLRSYEQYF.

The chain recombines TRBV25-1 with TRBJ2-2; weak D call: TRBD2 (7 bases). Germline CDR1 reads MGHDK; CDR2 reads SYGVNS. The CDR3 consists of 15 residues. Between the trimmed V and J ends, which lost 6 bases and 5 bases, there was a span of 16 bases. CDR3: CASRGGQGMTGELFF. CDR3 coding DNA: TGTGCCAGCAGGGGGGGGCAGGGGATGACCGGGGAGCTGTTTTTT.

This chain connects TRBV6-5 to TRBJ2-3; D is possibly TRBD2 (6 bases). CDR1 and CDR2 from the germline V gene are MNHEY and SVGAGI. Trimming took 6 bases from V and 6 from J, leaving 16 bases between them. The CDR3 is made up of 14 amino acids. The CDR3 nucleotides read TGTGCCAGCAGCCCGCCGGGACTCCCGGATACGCAGTATTTT. Translating it yields CASSPPGLPDTQYF.

The chain employs TRBV5-1 and TRBJ1-4, with a tentative D call TRBD1 (5 bases). The CDR3 loop spans 17 amino acids. CDR1 and CDR2 (germline): SGHRS, YFSETQ. The V end lost 4 bases, the J end lost 0 bases, and 16 bases lay between the germline ends. The CDR3 sequence: CASSPRGGFATNEKLFF. CDR3 DNA: TGCGCCAGCAGCCCCCGGGGCGGGTTTGCAACTAATGAAAAACTGTTTTTT. Full variable domain (missing parts from reference TRBV5-1 and TRBJ1-4): KAGVTQTPRYLIKTRGQQVTLSCSPISGHRSVSWYQQTPGQGLQFLFEYFSETQRNKGNFPGRFSGRQFSNSRSEMNVSTLELGDSALYLCASSPRGGFATNEKLFFGSGTQLSVL.

This chain joins TRBV28 and TRBJ1-4; weak D call: TRBD1 (6 bases). Trimming pared 3 bases from V and 8 bases from J, leaving 10 bases between. CDR3 length: 13 residues. Looked up from germline, CDR1 is MDHEN and CDR2 is SYDVKM. The CDR3 reads CASSLGAGEKLFF. The DNA of the CDR3 is TGTGCCAGCAGTTTGGGGGCGGGGGAAAAACTGTTTTTT.

V usage is TRBV12-3 or TRBV12-4 and J usage is TRBJ2-7; no clear D gene. V shed 7 bases and J shed 5 bases, with 12 bases lying between them. The CDR3 has 12 amino acids. The CDR3 loop reads CASTQGMHEQYF. The CDR3 DNA sequence: TGTGCCAGCACCCAAGGTATGCACGAGCAGTACTTC.

The chain links TRBV4-2 to TRBJ2-6; no definite D call. V shed 1 base and J shed 0 bases, with 13 bases lying between them. CDR1 LGHNA and CDR2 YNFKEQ come from the germline V gene. The CDR3 has 18 residues. The CDR3 loop is CASSQAATASSGANVLTF. The CDR3 DNA reads TGTGCCAGCAGCCAAGCGGCTACAGCCTCCTCTGGGGCCAACGTCCTGACTTTC.